These 7 T cell receptor beta chains were sequenced from one sample in a study of T-cell reconstitution after alpha-beta-depleted transplantation in children. Using unique molecular identifiers, the investigators prepared the TCRbeta library. TCRdb redid the calling of the PCR reads with MiXCR, one entry per CDR3 protein. The sample holds approximately 300,000 distinct CDR3 sequences, roughly 12% seen once. Sequenced material: peripheral blood, taken 180 days after TCRalphabeta/CD19-depleted stem cell transplant. The receptors here all came from a male patient under 10 years old who had a stem cell transplant for chronic granulomatous disease, so the T cells may come from the graft donor.

This clonotype has ten or more counts. J is TRBJ1-2 and V is TRBV12-3 or TRBV12-4; weak D call: TRBD1 (6 bases). Trimming cost V 2 bases and J 1 base, with 14 bases left between them. The CDR3 loop spans 16 amino acids. This CDR3 reads CASSLLPGHNNYGYTF. The CDR3 DNA sequence: TGTGCCAGCAGTTTACTACCGGGACACAATAACTATGGCTACACCTTC.

This clonotype was seen repeatedly, ten times or more. V and J are TRBV5-4 and TRBJ1-1, with D tentatively TRBD1 (6 bases). V dropped 4 bases and J dropped 7 bases, with 14 bases sitting between them. The CDR3 is 13 amino acids. Per the germline V gene, CDR1 is SGHNT and CDR2 is YYREEE (reference sequence). The CDR3 reads CASSPRTEVEAFF. The CDR3 DNA follows: TGTGCCAGCAGCCCGAGGACAGAAGTTGAAGCTTTCTTT.

With regard to this clonotype: One junction end does not reproduce the germline sequence, and a read error may be involved. The CDR3 sequence: CPSSYSRGPYEQYF. The CDR3 DNA sequence: TGCCCCAGCAGCTATAGCAGGGGCCCCTACGAACAGTACTTC. The chain is built from TRBV4-1 and TRBJ2-7, with D maybe TRBD1 (6 bases). From germline, CDR1 is MGHRA and CDR2 YSYEKL. The CDR3 runs to 14 residues.

Many counts were recorded for this clonotype. This chain connects TRBV9 to TRBJ2-3, with D perhaps TRBD1 (5 bases). The CDR3 sequence is 16 residues long. V lost 3 bases and J lost 0, with 14 bases in between. Germline-derived CDR1 and CDR2 are SGDLS and YYNGEE. CDR3 sequence reads: CASSAYQGISTDTQYF. CDR3 sequence (DNA): TGTGCCAGCAGCGCCTACCAGGGAATTAGCACAGATACGCAGTATTTT.

This clonotype was recorded many times. The rearrangement links TRBV7-9 to TRBJ1-2, with D possibly being TRBD1 (6 bases). This CDR3 region has 14 residues. Germline CDR1 SEHNR, CDR2 FQNEAQ (reference sequence). V was clipped by 2 bases and J by 4 bases, with 11 bases between them. The CDR3 protein is CASSLLETGYGYTF. CDR3 nucleotide sequence: TGTGCCAGCAGCTTACTCGAGACAGGCTATGGCTACACCTTC. Full variable domain (outside the CDR3, taken from reference TRBV7-9 and TRBJ1-2): DTGVSQNPRHKITKRGQNVTFRCDPISEHNRLYWYRQTLGQGPEFLTYFQNEAQLEKSRLLSDRFSAERPKGSFSTLEIQRTEQGDSAMYLCASSLLETGYGYTFGSGTRLTVV.

This clonotype has at least ten counts. The chain employs TRBV30 and TRBJ2-1; 11 bases match TRBD2. The J segment lost 7 bases and the V segment lost 4 bases, leaving 3 bases of the junction unmatched. CDR3 length equals 13 residues. Per germline, CDR1 GTSNPN and CDR2 SVGIG (reference sequence). The CDR3 DNA is TGTGCCTGGATTAGCGGGAGGGTAAATGAGCAGTTCTTC. It yields the protein CAWISGRVNEQFF.

At least ten counts were recorded for this clonotype. The rearrangement joins TRBV27 to TRBJ2-7, with a weak D call TRBD2 (5 bases). V was cut by 2 bases and J by 2 bases, with 13 bases left in between. CDR3 length: 15 residues. CDR1 MNHEY and CDR2 SMNVEV come from the germline V gene (reference sequence). CDR3 protein: CASSLGVASAYEQYF. CDR3 DNA: TGTGCCAGCAGTTTAGGGGTAGCGTCCGCCTACGAGCAGTACTTC.